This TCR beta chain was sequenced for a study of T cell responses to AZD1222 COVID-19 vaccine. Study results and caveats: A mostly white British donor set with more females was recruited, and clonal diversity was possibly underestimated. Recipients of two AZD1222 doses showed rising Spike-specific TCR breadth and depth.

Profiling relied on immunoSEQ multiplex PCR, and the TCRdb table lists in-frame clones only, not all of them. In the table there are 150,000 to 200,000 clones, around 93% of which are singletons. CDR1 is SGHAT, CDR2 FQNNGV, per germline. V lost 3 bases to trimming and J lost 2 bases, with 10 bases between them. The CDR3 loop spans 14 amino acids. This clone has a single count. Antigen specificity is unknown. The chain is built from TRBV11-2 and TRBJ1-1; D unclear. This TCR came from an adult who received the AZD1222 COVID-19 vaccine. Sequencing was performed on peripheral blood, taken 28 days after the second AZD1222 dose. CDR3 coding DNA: TGTGCCAGCAGCTTCCAGGATTTAAACACTGAAGCTTTCTTT. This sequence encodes CASSFQDLNTEAFF.